Here is one TCR beta chain with its context. This specimen belongs to a study of shared clonotypes between healthy human individuals. Terminally differentiated effector memory CD45RA+ cells were excluded by CCR7 positive selection of CD45RO-negative cells. Produced via immunoSEQ multiplex PCR; TCRdb's table is partial and in-frame only. This table holds about 2.1 million clones, 90% to 95% found once. The V gene end was trimmed by 7 bases and the J gene end by 2 bases; junction bases not matched to a gene: 15. Germline-derived CDR1 and CDR2 are LNHDA and SQIVND (reference sequence). The CDR3 totals 17 residues.

The receptor was derived from a man between 18 and 35 years old in good health. Some clones in this sample may be carry-over from other donors' samples. V usage is TRBV19 and J usage is TRBJ2-3; TRBD2 matches at 7 bases. Sequencing was carried out using naive CD8+ T cells from PBMCs. In DNA, the CDR3 is TGTGCCAGTACTAACGGCCCCGGCGGGAGATACACAGATACGCAGTATTTT. Protein: CASTNGPGGRYTDTQYF.